Below, one T cell receptor (beta chain) is given with its context. This sample was included in a study of blood T cell repertoires in COVID-19. Study context: The origin of the acute and convalescent COVID-19 samples was the United States, Italy and Spain. T cells, B-cell-depleted T cells, or PBMCs provided the cDNA or gDNA that served as material.

Germline V lookup: CDR1 MGHRA, CDR2 YSYEKL. The CDR3 extends over 15 amino acids. J was trimmed by 7 bases and V by 1 base; bases with no gene match: 5. Original processing notes: Estimated nucleated cell counts came from reference gene primer amplification. Measured with immunoSEQ multiplex PCR; TCRdb has only the in-frame clones, and not every one. D and trimming were read from the DNA, whereas the V and J calls and clone size are those reported in that table. The table shows more than 100,000 clones, with approximately 86% occurring only once. The chain uses TRBV4-1 and TRBJ2-1; 9 bases map to TRBD2. The receptor was derived from a human donor in a cohort sampled during active COVID-19. The specimen sequenced was peripheral blood. The CDR3 region has the DNA TGCGCCAGCAGCCAAGCTAGCGGGATGTGGAATGAGCAGTTCTTC. It yields the protein CASSQASGMWNEQFF.